These T cell receptor beta chains were read from a single sample in a study of T cells in Graves' hyperthyroidism and ophthalmopathy. TCRdb passed the multiplex PCR reads through MiXCR, listing each CDR3 protein once. The sample yields 75,000 to 100,000 distinct CDR3 sequences, about half seen once. Sequencing used blood. These TCRs come from a middle-aged woman with Graves' hyperthyroidism. Each CDR3 is given with its conserved first and last residue. The D gene is left open where the match is weak. Only part of the rows carry a size: once, few, many, or a class if the clone is expanded.

clone size	V gene	J gene	D gene	CDR3 protein	CDR3 DNA
many	TRBV7-9	TRBJ1-2	-	CASSLEGPGARGYTF	TGTGCCAGCAGCTTAGAAGGACCGGGGGCGCGAGGCTACACCTTC
-	TRBV2	TRBJ1-2	TRBD1	CASSRGTGVYGYTF	TGTGCCAGCAGTCGGGGGACAGGGGTCTATGGCTACACCTTC
many	TRBV5-6	TRBJ1-1	-	CASSRGLQGNTEAFF	TGTGCCAGCAGCCGGGGGTTACAGGGGAACACTGAAGCTTTCTTT
many	TRBV7-6	TRBJ2-3	TRBD1	CASSSPPGQRTDTQYF	TGTGCCAGCAGCTCACCCCCGGGACAGAGGACAGATACGCAGTATTTT
-	TRBV7-6	TRBJ1-5	TRBD1	CASSGRQGLHQPQHF	TGTGCCAGCAGCGGAAGACAGGGGCTCCATCAGCCCCAGCATTTT
many	TRBV5-1	TRBJ2-6	-	CASSYGKTGANVLTF	TGCGCCAGCAGTTATGGGAAAACTGGGGCCAACGTCCTGACTTTC
few	TRBV5-4	TRBJ2-3	TRBD2	CASSPLAGGLTDTQYF	TGTGCCAGCAGTCCCCTAGCGGGAGGGCTGACAGATACGCAGTATTTT
many	TRBV15	TRBJ2-7	-	CATSSDRDLTSYEQYF	TGTGCCACCAGCAGTGACCGGGACTTGACTTCCTACGAGCAGTACTTC
many	TRBV10-3	TRBJ2-7	TRBD2	CATAGTGGSYEQYF	TGTGCCACCGCGGGTACGGGAGGCTCCTACGAGCAGTACTTC
-	TRBV29-1	TRBJ1-1	TRBD1	CSSVGAGTGAVEAFF	TGCAGCTCCGTAGGGGCCGGGACAGGGGCCGTAGAAGCTTTCTTT
many	TRBV9	TRBJ1-2	-	CASSVGGAGGYTF	TGTGCCAGCAGCGTAGGGGGGGCTGGTGGCTACACCTTC
many	TRBV5-4	TRBJ2-5	TRBD2	CASSLSGRADETQYF	TGTGCCAGCAGCTTGAGCGGGAGGGCGGACGAGACCCAGTACTTC
-	TRBV5-1	TRBJ2-7	-	CACSLDGGSYGEQYF	TGCGCCTGCAGCTTGGATGGGGGGTCCTACGGCGAGCAGTACTTC
-	TRBV7-9	TRBJ2-3	-	CASGSSGFGSDTQYF	TGTGCCAGCGGCTCTTCAGGTTTTGGGTCAGATACGCAGTATTTT
-	TRBV6-5	TRBJ2-2	-	CASSYFGGVGELFF	TGTGCCAGCAGTTACTTTGGAGGCGTTGGGGAGCTGTTTTTT
many	TRBV15	TRBJ2-7	-	CATSRDPGGRYEQYF	TGTGCCACCAGCAGAGATCCTGGGGGGCGGTACGAGCAGTACTTC
many	TRBV20-1	TRBJ1-2	TRBD1	CSARDRRGLGYGYTF	TGCAGTGCTAGAGATCGCAGGGGGCTAGGCTATGGCTACACCTTC
-	TRBV10-3	TRBJ2-5	TRBD1	CAIQTGDGHTQETQYF	TGTGCCATTCAAACAGGGGACGGACACACCCAAGAGACCCAGTACTTC
-	TRBV7-8	TRBJ1-1	TRBD1	CALSGTGRTEAFF	TGTGCCCTAAGCGGGACAGGGAGAACTGAAGCTTTCTTT
few	TRBV7-2	TRBJ2-5	TRBD1	CASTRDRPLETQYF	TGTGCCAGCACTCGGGACAGGCCCCTTGAGACCCAGTACTTC
many	TRBV6-5	TRBJ2-7	TRBD2	CASRVGLGYEQYF	TGTGCCAGCAGAGTGGGACTAGGCTACGAGCAGTACTTC
-	TRBV25-1	TRBJ1-2	-	CASLDSRAYGYTF	TGTGCCAGCTTGGACAGTCGGGCTTATGGCTACACCTTC
many	TRBV7-9	TRBJ1-2	-	CASSLLGLNYGYTF	TGTGCCAGCAGCTTATTGGGGCTGAACTATGGCTACACCTTC
many	TRBV20-1	TRBJ2-7	-	CSARAGPYEQYF	TGCAGTGCTAGAGCGGGCCCCTACGAGCAGTACTTC
many	TRBV4-2	TRBJ1-2	-	CASSQVGDGYTF	TGTGCCAGCAGCCAAGTCGGGGATGGCTACACCTTC
-	TRBV7-2	TRBJ1-4	-	CASSSWSRGKLFF	TGTGCCAGCAGTTCGTGGTCCAGGGGAAAACTGTTTTTT
-	TRBV9	TRBJ1-6	TRBD1	CASSPGTGGDAYNSPLHF	TGTGCCAGCAGCCCCGGGACAGGGGGGGACGCCTATAATTCACCCCTCCACTTT
few	TRBV20-1	TRBJ2-7	TRBD2	CSARALSGSTTYEQYF	TGCAGTGCTAGAGCCCTTAGCGGGAGCACTACCTACGAGCAGTACTTC
-	TRBV11-3	TRBJ1-2	TRBD1	CASSFEGQGAVGYTF	TGTGCCAGCAGCTTTGAGGGACAGGGGGCGGTTGGCTACACCTTC
-	TRBV2	TRBJ2-5	-	CASSGQNTQYF	TGTGCCAGCAGCGGACAAAACACCCAGTACTTC
once	TRBV24-1	TRBJ1-2	-	CATSDCASSLEAYYGYTF	-
once	TRBV9	TRBJ1-6	TRBD1	CASSHPRDRGIRPLHF	TGTGCCAGCAGCCACCCCCGGGACAGGGGGATTCGGCCCCTCCACTTT
-	TRBV20-1	TRBJ2-7	TRBD2	CSALAGAYEQYF	TGCAGTGCTTTAGCGGGAGCCTACGAGCAGTACTTC
-	TRBV10-3	TRBJ2-7	TRBD2	CAISESTGIAGGPRYEQYF	TGTGCCATCAGTGAGTCAACCGGAATAGCGGGAGGGCCCCGGTACGAGCAGTACTTC
-	TRBV9	TRBJ1-6	TRBD1	CASRGEGGFHNSPLHF	TGTGCCAGCAGAGGTGAAGGGGGCTTCCATAATTCACCCCTCCACTTT
-	TRBV7-9	TRBJ2-3	TRBD1	CASSPQTGFGDTQYF	TGTGCCAGCAGCCCCCAGACAGGGTTTGGCGATACGCAGTATTTT
-	TRBV20-1	TRBJ2-5	TRBD2	CSARGLAARTQYF	TGCAGTGCTAGGGGACTAGCGGCAAGGACCCAGTACTTC
-	TRBV9	TRBJ1-4	-	CASSEAGEKLFF	TGTGCCAGCAGCGAGGCGGGTGAAAAACTGTTTTTT
many	TRBV20-1	TRBJ1-1	-	CSARRLQGNTEAFF	TGCAGTGCTAGACGGTTACAGGGAAACACTGAAGCTTTCTTT
-	TRBV15	TRBJ1-3	TRBD1	CAASRGGGYGYTIYF	TGTGCCGCCAGCAGAGGGGGCGGCTATGGCTACACCATATATTTT
-	TRBV5-1	TRBJ2-3	-	CASSLAPKPGTDTQYF	TGCGCCAGCAGCTTGGCCCCAAAGCCCGGCACAGATACGCAGTATTTT
many	TRBV14	TRBJ1-3	-	CASSPRMFQLSGNTIYF	TGTGCCAGCAGCCCACGAATGTTCCAACTCTCTGGAAACACCATATATTTT
-	TRBV7-9	TRBJ2-5	TRBD2	CASSSGSAREGPLETQYF	TGTGCCAGCAGCTCCGGGTCGGCGCGGGAGGGCCCATTAGAGACCCAGTACTTC
many	TRBV4-1	TRBJ2-2	-	CASSHTSGELFF	TGCGCCAGCAGCCATACAAGCGGGGAGCTGTTTTTT
-	TRBV24-1	TRBJ2-2	TRBD1	CATSPLTGTNTGELFF	TGTGCCACCAGCCCATTGACAGGGACGAACACCGGGGAGCTGTTTTTT